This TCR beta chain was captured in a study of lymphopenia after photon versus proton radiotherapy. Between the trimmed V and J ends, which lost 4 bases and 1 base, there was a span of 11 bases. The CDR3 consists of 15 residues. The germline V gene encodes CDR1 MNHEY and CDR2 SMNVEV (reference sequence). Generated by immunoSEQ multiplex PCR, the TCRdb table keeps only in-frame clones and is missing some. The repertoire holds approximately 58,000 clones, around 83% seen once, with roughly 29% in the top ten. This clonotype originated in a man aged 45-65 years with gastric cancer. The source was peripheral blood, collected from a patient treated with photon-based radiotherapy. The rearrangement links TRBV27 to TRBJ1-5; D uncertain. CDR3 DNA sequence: TGTGCCAGCAGTTCCCTTTTTGGGAGCAATCAGCCCCAGCATTTT. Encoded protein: CASSSLFGSNQPQHF.